The 8 T cell receptor beta chains below were found in one sample sequenced in a study of shared clonotypes between healthy human individuals. Clones were read by immunoSEQ multiplex PCR, and TCRdb kept only the in-frame ones, dropping some. The repertoire holds around 2.5 million clones, with under 95% as singletons. Sequencing was carried out using naive CD4+ T cells from PBMCs. Subset of the sample: CD45RA+ positively selected. All receptors derive from a young man in good health. Some clones in this sample may be carry-over from other donors' samples.

The chain employs TRBV5-6 and TRBJ1-6, with no clear D. Germline values: CDR1 SGHDT, CDR2 YYEEEE. This CDR3 has 15 residues. Trimming removed 3 bases from V and 5 bases from J, with 12 bases in between. As DNA, the CDR3 is TGTGCCAGCAGCTATCAGTCCGCCGATAATTCACCCCTCCACTTT. Translated, it gives CASSYQSADNSPLHF.

A note on this clone: The junction departs from the called germline gene at one end, perhaps through a read error. The chain is built from TRBV20-1 and TRBJ1-4, with 9 bases lining up with TRBD1. CDR3 length: 11 residues. Germline V gene lookup returns CDR1 DFQATT and CDR2 SNEGSKA (reference sequence). CDR3 region: CSADRGGIFLF. The CDR3 nucleotides read TGCAGTGCCGACAGGGGGGGGATCTTTTTATTT.

The V gene is TRBV28, the J gene TRBJ1-4; no clear D. Trimming removed 7 bases from V and 4 bases from J, with 7 bases in between. The V gene's germline CDR1 is MDHEN and CDR2 SYDVKM. This CDR3 contains 12 residues. CDR3 in DNA: TGTGCCAGCAACTACGATAATGAAAAACTGTTTTTT. Protein sequence: CASNYDNEKLFF.

The chain combines TRBV7-9 with TRBJ2-5; D may correspond to TRBD1 or TRBD2 (5 bases each). Per germline, CDR1 SEHNR and CDR2 FQNEAQ (reference sequence). Trimming shortened V by 5 bases and J by 2 bases, and 21 bases separated the two germline ends. The CDR3 covers 17 residues. For the CDR3, the DNA is TGTGCCAGCAGCATAGGGCTCGGTCGAGGGGCTCAAGAGACCCAGTACTTC. It codes for CASSIGLGRGAQETQYF. Full variable domain (outside the CDR3, taken from reference TRBV7-9 and TRBJ2-5): DTGVSQNPRHKITKRGQNVTFRCDPISEHNRLYWYRQTLGQGPEFLTYFQNEAQLEKSRLLSDRFSAERPKGSFSTLEIQRTEQGDSAMYLCASSIGLGRGAQETQYFGPGTRLLVL.

There are a few counts of this clone. The gene calls are TRBV10-3 and TRBJ1-1; D is uncertain. The CDR3 has 13 residues. The germline gives CDR1 ENHRY, CDR2 SYGVKD. The V gene lost 6 bases and the J gene lost 5 bases, with 13 bases spanning the gap. For the CDR3, the DNA is TGTGCCATCAGGGAGACAAGTCTGACTGAAGCTTTCTTT. Translation gives CAIRETSLTEAFF.

The chain is built from TRBV11-3 and TRBJ2-2; TRBD1 aligns across 9 bases. The germline gives CDR1 SGHNT, CDR2 YENEEA. V gave up 2 bases and J gave up 3 bases; unmatched junction bases: 4. This CDR3 comprises 16 residues. The CDR3 region is CASSLSGTGHTGELFF. CDR3 DNA sequence: TGTGCCAGCAGCTTATCCGGGACAGGGCACACCGGGGAGCTGTTTTTT.

This clone was observed once. The genes are TRBV9 and TRBJ1-1, with a possible D match to TRBD1 (6 bases). From germline, CDR1 is SGDLS and CDR2 YYNGEE. This CDR3 comprises 16 residues. V was clipped by 3 bases and J by 4 bases, with 19 bases between them. The CDR3 DNA reads as TGTGCCAGCAGCGGACCGCCCGGGACAAGGGTCACTGAAGCTTTCTTT. It specifies CASSGPPGTRVTEAFF.

This chain joins TRBV28 and TRBJ1-5, with 7 positions matching TRBD1. V shed 5 bases and J 4 bases; nucleotides not matched to a gene: 14. The germline gives CDR1 MDHEN, CDR2 SYDVKM. The CDR3 totals 17 residues. CDR3 sequence reads: CASSPQGSVPVNQPQHF. CDR3 sequence (DNA): TGTGCCAGCAGTCCACAGGGGTCCGTTCCCGTGAATCAGCCCCAGCATTTT.